This note documents a single TCR beta chain sequence. Its antigen is not identified. Each bulk PBMC sample had about 330 ng DNA loaded. This table comes from immunoSEQ multiplex PCR, and its TCRdb copy is limited to in-frame clones, with some not included. The table records several thousand clones, around nine tenths of them present only once. This specimen comes from a study of blood T cell dynamics during melanoma immunotherapy. Overall study findings and caveats: The study could not tell melanoma-specific clones from general immune activation.

V was shortened by 8 bases and J by 6 bases, with 17 bases between the two germline ends. The germline gives CDR1 ENHRY, CDR2 SYGVKD. The CDR3 is 13 amino acids. Documented time point: week 3, after first cycle of checkpoint inhibitor. Response was assessed by RECIST 1.1 at 12 weeks, except a couple of rapid progressors. The receptor was derived from a human donor with melanoma. V and J are TRBV10-3 and TRBJ2-7, with D perhaps matching TRBD2 (5 bases). The input for sequencing was blood, taken from a patient treated with checkpoint blockade. The chain's CDR3 is CAIERERAGEQYF. DNA of the CDR3: TGTGCCATCGAGAGGGAACGGGCGGGCGAGCAGTACTTC.